This T cell receptor beta chain was captured in a study of blood T cells in healthy people across ages. General study findings and limits: The recorded TCR beta diversity per million T cells decreased in a roughly linear manner with age.

There are a few counts of this clonotype. Antigen unknown. The authors ran a second PCR of roughly 6 to 12 cycles using a sample-barcoded 5' primer and a J-beta primer mix. TCRdb reprocessed the 5' RACE reads via MiXCR and lists one record per CDR3 protein. The sample contains under 1,000,000 distinct CDR3 sequences, about half of which appear only once. With 6 bases removed from V and 4 bases from J, the gap between germline ends came to 17 bases. The CDR3 extends over 14 amino acids. Germline CDR1 reads SQVTM; CDR2 reads ANQGSEA. Aged roughly 6 to 100, donors were systemically healthy Caucasians from Russia. Total RNA was extracted at no less than 5.5 micrograms per sample.

The clonotype originates from a man older than 75 in good health. This chain connects TRBV29-1 to TRBJ2-3, with D possibly being TRBD1 (5 bases). Sequenced input: blood. The CDR3 spells CSVQTPKQADTQYF. In DNA form, the CDR3 reads TGCAGCGTACAAACTCCTAAACAGGCAGATACGCAGTATTTT.